This T cell receptor (beta chain) was observed in a study of shared clonotypes between healthy human individuals (dated by TCRdb to between 2020 and 2021). For context, the study as a whole: A few men and two women, aged 18 to 49 years, made up the cohort. Per donor, leukapheresis produced somewhere between about 0.85 and 9.5 billion PBMCs. The study deeply sequenced blood TCR repertoires of about five healthy adults to estimate repertoire size and the extent of clonotype sharing between individuals. Libraries were prepared and TCR repertoires were sequenced by different laboratories using diverse techniques, in order to increase sequencing depth and limit assay-specific biases. For each donor, CD4 naive and CD4 memory were each run on three plates, CD8 naive on two plates, and CD8 memory on one plate.

Study-wide conclusions, independent of this receptor: Larger estimated clonotype richness was generally found for naive subsets than for memory subsets. The small number of donors limited the genetic and exposure-history diversity represented. Rarefaction of sorted-subset datasets indicated incomplete sequencing despite the large sequencing depth. Compared with non-shared clonotypes, clonotypes shared by all four sorted-subset donors had higher generation probabilities. Sampling was restricted to blood, and TCR repertoires in tissue are likely to differ from TCR repertoires in blood. Across a handful of donors, about 4.5% of naive CD4, around 3.3% of naive CD8, roughly 2.3% of memory CD4, and under 0.45% of memory CD8 clonotypes were shared. Pairwise subsampling indicated that sequencing depth was expected to affect the degree of clonotype sharing among donors.

This clone occurred a few times. Its antigen is still unknown. No base-level quality is on record; no much larger clone is a single base apart. TCR CDR3 regions were amplified from genomic DNA by multiplex PCR using the deep immunoSEQ assay. Genomic DNA extracted from each cell subset was distributed evenly over all wells of several immunoSEQ 96-well plates, and each plate served as one replicate. For sorted subsets, roughly 190 ng of genomic DNA, equivalent to some 30,000 T cell genomes, went into each replicate PCR. Purified libraries were measured with a Qubit 3.0 fluorometer, size-checked on a Bioanalyzer 2100, and measured again with the KAPA Library Quantification kit. A separate single-read 150-cycle Illumina NextSeq 550 flow cell was used to sequence each immunoSEQ 96-well plate. On the study's bioinformatics: Because only junctional sequences without quality scores were contained in the immunoSEQ output, filtering matching that applied to full-length reads could not be performed. Sequences were annotated with PyIR, a Python wrapper for IgBLAST v1.9, and V/J genes and CDR3 were assigned using IMGT germline references. Reads were filtered out if the reads had weak V/J assignments (E-value above 1e-6), no CDR3, stop codons, out-of-frame junctions, or ambiguous translated residues. V3J clonotypes were defined as sequences sharing an identical inferred V gene, J gene, and CDR3 amino acid sequence. Percentage overlap between repertoires was calculated by dividing the number of shared unique clonotypes by the size of the smaller repertoire. Three approaches were used to assess repertoire richness: RTK rarefaction, the Chao1 estimator, and Recon v2.1 estimates of unobserved clonotypes. OLGA was used to compute generation probabilities for all TCRbeta clonotypes that the gDNA method yielded from four donors. TCRdb carries this immuneACCESS record with in-frame sequences only. Its versions omit some clonotypes, under half of them owing to an unresolved V gene in the studies checked, with the rest unexplained. V, J and clone size reflect that table, while D and trimming were determined from the DNA. The sample data list approximately 980,000 clones, and 76% of these were observed just once. The ten most abundant clones make up approximately 1.5% of the sample.

Including the terminal cysteine and phenylalanine, the CDR3 comprises 14 residues. The read is trimmed to its CDR3 DNA, 42 bases read in frame from base 1. The junction carries 9 bases between V and J, which are trimmed by 1 base and 2 bases respectively. The germline V gene encodes CDR1 GTSNPN and CDR2 SVGIG (reference sequence). The donors were healthy, HIV-negative adults who had no recently reported acute infections or vaccinations. Only Caucasian adults living in Nashville, Tennessee, USA were represented among the donors. CD4+ T cells were enriched by magnetic negative selection; naive cells were then positively selected on CD45RA, and the negative fraction formed the memory subset. After blood collection by leukapheresis, PBMCs were isolated using Ficoll-Histopaque density gradient centrifugation and then cryopreserved in the vapor phase of liquid nitrogen. Analytical flow cytometry was used to check the purity and quantity of each magnetically sorted T cell population. From each sorted fraction, genomic DNA was isolated and quantified by UV absorbance on a Nanodrop 2000c.

The chain couples TRBV30 to TRBJ1-5; the D gene is unclear. The sequencing input was memory CD4+ T cells sorted from blood. The sample's cell subset or site, from its label and the paper: CD45RA-negative fraction. The sequence was collected from a young man in good health. Here the CDR3 is given as CAWSEIRGNQPQHF. The bases read TGTGCCTGGAGTGAAATTAGGGGCAATCAGCCCCAGCATTTT.